The 3 T cell receptor beta chains below were found in one sample sequenced in a study of OX40 agonist ivuxolimab in advanced cancers. TCRdb's table, derived via immunoSEQ multiplex PCR, lists solely in-frame clones and lacks some. This sample carries just under 20,000 clones, roughly four fifths of them seen once, and the ten largest clones take 12% to 15%. Here the sequenced sample was CD4+ or CD8+ T cells sorted from blood, taken in a trial of the OX40 agonist ivuxolimab. These receptors all come from an adult with an advanced solid tumor such as melanoma, head and neck, liver or kidney cancer.

This clone was recorded only once. This chain uses TRBV15 with TRBJ2-3; D may be TRBD1 (5 bases). Trimming removed 0 bases from V and 6 bases from J, with 16 bases in between. This CDR3 has 16 amino acids. Germline lookup yields CDR1 LNHNV and CDR2 YYDKDF (reference sequence). The CDR3 region is CATSRDRRQGWDTQYF. CDR3 coding DNA: TGTGCCACCAGCAGAGATCGGCGGCAGGGATGGGATACGCAGTATTTT.

This clone was counted a single time. V is TRBV5-1 and J is TRBJ2-7; 9 bases are a match to TRBD1. Germline trimming cut 3 bases from V and 6 bases from J; bases unmatched to any gene: 10. The germline gives CDR1 SGHRS, CDR2 YFSETQ. This CDR3 has 15 residues. The CDR3 nucleotides read TGCGCCAGCAGCTGGGCCACGGGACAGGGTGTCGAGCAGTACTTC. Translated: CASSWATGQGVEQYF. The full variable domain, completed using reference TRBV5-1 and TRBJ2-7, is KAGVTQTPRYLIKTRGQQVTLSCSPISGHRSVSWYQQTPGQGLQFLFEYFSETQRNKGNFPGRFSGRQFSNSRSEMNVSTLELGDSALYLCASSWATGQGVEQYFGPGTRLTVT.

Comment on this clone: Other nucleotide sequences in the sample specify the same CDR3. The chain has TRBV7-9 and TRBJ2-5; D call uncertain. CDR3 size: 14 residues. V was cut by 5 bases and J by 1 base, with 11 bases left in between. CDR1 is SEHNR, CDR2 FQNEAQ, per germline (reference sequence). CDR3 nucleotide sequence: TGTGCCAGCAGCCTAGGTTCAGTCCAAGAGACCCAGTACTTC. Residues: CASSLGSVQETQYF.